The 14 T cell receptor beta chains listed next were all sequenced from one sample in a study of cytomegalovirus exposure and HLA in healthy donors. It was with 60 Vbeta and 13 Jbeta primers that the PCR ran. Using immunoSEQ multiplex PCR, the repertoire was profiled, and TCRdb retains in-frame clones only, with some absent. This sample carries a few hundred thousand clones, about three quarters of them seen once, and the ten largest clones take about 16%. The sequenced sample consisted of PBMCs. Receptor source: a man in his forties in good health and CMV-seronegative.

V gene TRBV5-4 combines with J gene TRBJ2-4, with D maybe TRBD1 (6 bases). This CDR3 is 16 amino acids long. Trimming took 0 bases from V and 0 from J, leaving 10 bases between them. Germline values: CDR1 SGHNT, CDR2 YYREEE (reference sequence). The CDR3 sequence is CASSLGDTLAKNIQYF. DNA of the CDR3: TGTGCCAGCAGCTTGGGGGACACTCTAGCCAAAAACATTCAGTACTTC.

A remark on this clone: Other DNA sequences in the sample encode the same CDR3. The V call is TRBV4-1, the J call TRBJ2-7, with TRBD1 identical over 10 bases. This CDR3 contains 14 residues. With 4 bases clipped from V and 2 bases from J, the junction kept 2 bases outside the gene matches. The V gene's germline CDR1 is MGHRA and CDR2 YSYEKL. The CDR3 loop is CASSLGQGAYEQYF. The CDR3 DNA reads TGCGCCAGCAGCCTAGGACAGGGGGCCTACGAGCAGTACTTC.

This chain connects TRBV7-2 to TRBJ2-7; no clear D gene. The germline V gene has CDR1 SGHTA and CDR2 FQGNSA. CDR3 size: 14 residues. The V and J ends lost 5 bases and 1 base respectively, with 12 bases between them. The CDR3 coding sequence is TGTGCCAGCAGCCTAGTCGGCAGGTCCTACGAGCAGTACTTC. Translated, it gives CASSLVGRSYEQYF.

The chain carries TRBV5-1 and TRBJ2-2; 8 positions agree with TRBD1. Germline CDR1 and CDR2: SGHRS and YFSETQ. V lost 8 bases to trimming and J lost 5 bases; unmatched junction nucleotides: 5. This CDR3 contains 13 residues. In nucleotides, the CDR3 is TGCGCCAGTACCGGGACAGGAACCGGGGAGCTGTTTTTT. Amino acid sequence: CASTGTGTGELFF.

The rearrangement uses TRBV6-1 and TRBJ2-7; possible D gene TRBD2, 5 bases. Germline CDR1 reads MNHNS; CDR2 reads SASEGT. The ends were cut back, 8 bases at V and 2 bases at J, with 13 bases in the middle. The CDR3 contains 13 residues. CDR3 sequence reads: CASFLAPPYEQYF. The DNA for the CDR3 is TGTGCCAGCTTCTTAGCGCCACCCTACGAGCAGTACTTC.

The J gene is TRBJ1-5, the V gene TRBV27; 7 positions match TRBD1. The CDR3 is made up of 15 amino acids. J was trimmed by 4 bases and V by 6 bases; bases with no gene match: 9. CDR1 is MNHEY and CDR2 is SMNVEV in the germline V gene (reference sequence). The CDR3 coding sequence is TGTGCCAGCAGGCTAGGACAGGAGACTAATCAGCCCCAGCATTTT. It is translated as CASRLGQETNQPQHF.

V and J are TRBV6-1 and TRBJ1-2; D is undetermined. Trimming removed 2 bases at V and 1 base at J, with 5 bases between. The length of the CDR3 is 13 residues. CDR1 and CDR2 (germline): MNHNS, SASEGT. This chain's CDR3 is CASSEMSNYGYTF. DNA for the CDR3: TGTGCCAGCAGTGAAATGAGTAACTATGGCTACACCTTC.

The V call is TRBV14, the J call TRBJ2-1; 9 bases line up with TRBD2. The germline V gene has CDR1 SGHDN and CDR2 FVKESK. Germline trimming cut 2 bases from V and 5 bases from J; bases unmatched to any gene: 7. CDR3 length equals 16 residues. The DNA for the CDR3 is TGTGCCAGCAGCCAAACGCGGGGGGGCCTTGACAATGAGCAGTTCTTC. Translation: CASSQTRGGLDNEQFF.

The chain recombines TRBV4-1 with TRBJ2-7; a weak D match, TRBD2 (7 bases). Germline CDR1 reads MGHRA; CDR2 reads YSYEKL. CDR3 length: 14 amino acids. V shed 3 bases and J shed 1 base, with 10 bases lying between them. Here the CDR3 DNA reads TGCGCCAGCAGCCAGGGAGGGGGTTCCTACGAGCAGTACTTC. It translates to CASSQGGGSYEQYF.

The chain is built from TRBV5-1 and TRBJ2-1; TRBD2 agrees at 14 bases. J lost 1 base, V lost 5 bases, and 11 bases had no gene match. CDR1 and CDR2 (germline): SGHRS, YFSETQ. CDR3 length: 19 residues. The CDR3 DNA sequence: TGCGCCAGCAGTTCTCAGGGGACTAGCGGGAGAGGATCCTACAATGAGCAGTTCTTC. This sequence encodes CASSSQGTSGRGSYNEQFF.

This clone has a handful of counts. The chain couples TRBV4-2 to TRBJ2-7; 12 bases are a match to TRBD2. The CDR3 runs to 16 residues. J was trimmed by 3 bases and V by 4 bases; bases with no gene match: 7. Germline values: CDR1 LGHNA, CDR2 YNFKEQ. The CDR3 DNA follows: TGTGCCAGCAGCCCGGGGGCGACTAGCGGGAGCTACGAGCAGTACTTC. Translation gives CASSPGATSGSYEQYF.

This clone was counted only a few times. The chain recombines TRBV7-3 with TRBJ2-1; 9 bases agree with TRBD2. Germline-derived CDR1 and CDR2 are SGHTA and FQGTGA. CDR3 size: 20 residues. J lost 8 bases, V lost 1 base, and 21 bases had no gene match. The CDR3 DNA reads as TGTGCCAGCAGCTTAATGCAGGTAGTAGCGGGGGTCAAAAATCCCGATGAGCAGTTCTTC. It translates to CASSLMQVVAGVKNPDEQFF. The entire variable domain, with the rest obtained from reference TRBV7-3 and TRBJ2-1, is as follows: GAGVSQTPSNKVTEKGKYVELRCDPISGHTALYWYRQSLGQGPEFLIYFQGTGAADDSGLPNDRFFAVRPEGSVSTLKIQRTERGDSAVYLCASSLMQVVAGVKNPDEQFFGPGTRLTVL.

This clone has only a few counts. The CDR3 DNA sequence: TGTGCCAGCTCACCTACGGGAGATTCCGGGGAGCTGTTTTTT. Residues: CASSPTGDSGELFF. The rearrangement uses TRBV18 and TRBJ2-2, with D perhaps TRBD2 (6 bases). Germline CDR1 KGHSH, CDR2 LQKENI. Deletions cut 3 bases from V and 6 bases from J, with 11 bases between. The CDR3 length is 14 residues.

V gene TRBV4-1 combines with J gene TRBJ2-1, with D possibly TRBD2 on 7 matching bases. The CDR3 sequence is 17 residues long. Per the germline V gene, CDR1 is MGHRA and CDR2 is YSYEKL. V was trimmed by 0 bases and J by 0 bases, leaving 12 bases between them. The CDR3 sequence: CASSQDRGGSSYNEQFF. As DNA, the CDR3 is TGCGCCAGCAGCCAAGATAGGGGGGGGAGCTCCTACAATGAGCAGTTCTTC.